This is a list of T cell receptor beta chains from one sample in a study of post-analysis software for immune sequencing data. TCRdb processed the PCR reads anew with MiXCR; each CDR3 protein has one entry. In the table there are 250,000 to 300,000 distinct CDR3 sequences, about 38% of which are singletons. The specimen was blood. The receptors were sampled from a girl under 18 with multiple sclerosis. The CDR3 runs from the conserved cysteine through the conserved F or W. A D gene is named only where the DNA matches it firmly. Clone size appears in some rows only: once, few, many, or a class for an expanded clone.

v_gene: TRBV10-2
abundance: -
d_gene: -
len: 11
j_gene: TRBJ1-1
CDR3nt: TGCGCCAGCATGGGTGGGACTGAAGCTTTCTTT
CDR3aa: CASMGGTEAFF

v_gene: TRBV6-5
abundance: -
d_gene: -
len: 19
j_gene: TRBJ2-3
CDR3nt: TGTGCCAGCAGTTACTCAGGGGGGGGCCTAGCACTGAACACAGATACGCAGTATTTT
CDR3aa: CASSYSGGGLALNTDTQYF

v_gene: TRBV15
abundance: many
d_gene: TRBD2
len: 17
j_gene: TRBJ2-1
CDR3nt: TGTGCCACCAGCAGAGATCGTGAGACTAGCGGGATAGGTGAGCAGTTCTTC
CDR3aa: CATSRDRETSGIGEQFF

v_gene: TRBV28
abundance: many
d_gene: TRBD1
len: 15
j_gene: TRBJ2-1
CDR3nt: TGTGCCAGCAGAAAACAGGGGGCCAAGTACAATGAGCAGTTCTTC
CDR3aa: CASRKQGAKYNEQFF

v_gene: TRBV6-5
abundance: many
d_gene: -
len: 16
j_gene: TRBJ2-2
CDR3nt: TGTGCCAGCAGTTTCCCCCGGGGAGGGGGGACCGGGGAGCTGTTTTTT
CDR3aa: CASSFPRGGGTGELFF

v_gene: TRBV5-6
abundance: many
d_gene: -
len: 13
j_gene: TRBJ2-3
CDR3nt: TGTGCCAGCAGCTTCCCAGGGGCAGATACGCAGTATTTT
CDR3aa: CASSFPGADTQYF

v_gene: TRBV28
abundance: few
d_gene: -
len: 14
j_gene: TRBJ2-4
CDR3nt: TGTGCCAGCAGTTTAGGTCAGGAAGAAAACATTCAGTACTTC
CDR3aa: CASSLGQEENIQYF

v_gene: TRBV27
abundance: few
d_gene: TRBD2
len: 14
j_gene: TRBJ2-7
CDR3nt: TGTGCCAGCAGTTTAGGGGCGGGGGCCTACGAGCAGTACTTC
CDR3aa: CASSLGAGAYEQYF

v_gene: TRBV11-2
abundance: -
d_gene: -
len: 18
j_gene: TRBJ2-1
CDR3nt: TGTGCCAGCAGCTGTAGTCCCCGGTCTCGGACGTGTTACAATGAGCAGTTCTTC
CDR3aa: CASSCSPRSRTCYNEQFF

v_gene: TRBV28
abundance: many
d_gene: TRBD1
len: 13
j_gene: TRBJ1-6
CDR3nt: TGTGCCAGCAGTGTTGACAGGGGTTCACCCCTCCACTTT
CDR3aa: CASSVDRGSPLHF

v_gene: TRBV7-9
abundance: many
d_gene: TRBD2
len: 16
j_gene: TRBJ2-1
CDR3nt: TGTGCCAGCAGCCCACCGGGACTAGCGGGAGAAGATGAGCAGTTCTTC
CDR3aa: CASSPPGLAGEDEQFF

v_gene: TRBV7-9
abundance: many
d_gene: -
len: 15
j_gene: TRBJ2-5
CDR3nt: TGTGCCAGCAGCCCCCGGAGGCAGGGGCGGGAGACCCAGTACTTC
CDR3aa: CASSPRRQGRETQYF

v_gene: TRBV21-1
abundance: few
d_gene: -
len: 16
j_gene: TRBJ1-1
CDR3nt: TGTGCCAGCAGCAAGAGGGTCCGGAGGGGGGGCACTGAAGCTTTCTTT
CDR3aa: CASSKRVRRGGTEAFF

v_gene: TRBV7-8
abundance: -
d_gene: -
len: 13
j_gene: TRBJ1-5
CDR3nt: TGTGCCAGCAGCTCCTACAGCAATCAGCCCCAGCATTTT
CDR3aa: CASSSYSNQPQHF

v_gene: TRBV25-1
abundance: many
d_gene: -
len: 15
j_gene: TRBJ2-4
CDR3nt: TGTGCCAGCAGTGCTTACAGGGTTGGCAAAAACATTCAGTACTTC
CDR3aa: CASSAYRVGKNIQYF

v_gene: TRBV14
abundance: -
d_gene: -
len: 15
j_gene: TRBJ1-1
CDR3nt: TGTGCCAGCAGCCGACAACGGGGGACTCGAACTGAAGCTTTCTTT
CDR3aa: CASSRQRGTRTEAFF